This T cell receptor (beta chain) comes out of a study of blood T cells in healthy people across ages. Study observations and caveats: Diversity figures derived from one million T cells were judged to underestimate the true value. Older age went with lower TCR beta diversity per million T cells, in a roughly linear way. Donor CMV status, an unknown factor, possibly confounded changes in expanded clonotypes.

A remark on this clonotype: The antigen remains undetermined.

The CDR3 runs to 15 residues. Germline V gene lookup returns CDR1 SGHTA and CDR2 FQGNSA. V shed 7 bases and J shed 1 base, with 15 bases lying between them. Those donating, healthy Caucasian individuals from Russia, were aged 6 to 90. It was with a sample-barcoded 5' primer and a J-beta primer mix that a second PCR of roughly 7 to 12 cycles was run. One entry per CDR3 protein, called by TCRdb with MiXCR from the 5' RACE reads. The sample lists hundreds of thousands of distinct CDR3 sequences, under 55% occurring once. V is TRBV7-2 and J is TRBJ2-3, with no clear D. Specimen: blood. The sequence came from a man in his 60s in good health. For the CDR3, the DNA is TGTGCCAGCACCGATCGAGGCTTGGGCACAGATACGCAGTATTTT. Protein sequence: CASTDRGLGTDTQYF.